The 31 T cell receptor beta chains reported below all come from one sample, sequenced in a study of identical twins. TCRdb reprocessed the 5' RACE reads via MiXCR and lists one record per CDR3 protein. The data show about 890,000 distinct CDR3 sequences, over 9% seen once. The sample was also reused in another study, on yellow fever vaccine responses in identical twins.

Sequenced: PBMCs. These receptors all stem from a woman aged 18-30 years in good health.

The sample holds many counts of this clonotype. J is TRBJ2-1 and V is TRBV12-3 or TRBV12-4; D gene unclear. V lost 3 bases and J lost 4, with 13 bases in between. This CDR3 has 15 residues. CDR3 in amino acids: CASSFGSPSYNEQFF. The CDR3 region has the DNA TGTGCCAGCAGTTTTGGGTCGCCGTCTTACAATGAGCAGTTCTTC.

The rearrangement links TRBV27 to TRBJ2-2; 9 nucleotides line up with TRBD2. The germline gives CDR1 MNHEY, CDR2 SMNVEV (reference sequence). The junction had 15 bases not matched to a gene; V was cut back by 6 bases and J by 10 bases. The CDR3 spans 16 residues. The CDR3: CASSRASGMGSLELFF. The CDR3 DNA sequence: TGTGCCAGCAGCCGCGCTAGCGGGATGGGCTCCCTGGAGCTGTTTTTT.

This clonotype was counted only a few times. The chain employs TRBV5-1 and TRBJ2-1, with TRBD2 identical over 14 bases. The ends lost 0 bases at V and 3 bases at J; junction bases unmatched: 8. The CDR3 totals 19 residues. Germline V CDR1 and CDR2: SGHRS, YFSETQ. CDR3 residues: CASSLEFWGTSGSYNEQFF. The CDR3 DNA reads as TGCGCCAGCAGCTTGGAATTTTGGGGGACTAGCGGGAGCTACAATGAGCAGTTCTTC.

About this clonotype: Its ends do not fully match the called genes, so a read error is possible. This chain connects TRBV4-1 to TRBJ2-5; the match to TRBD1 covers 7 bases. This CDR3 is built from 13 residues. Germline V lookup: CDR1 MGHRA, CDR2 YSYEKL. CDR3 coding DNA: TGCGCCAGCGGCCAAGGGGGCGTCGAGACCCAGTACTTC. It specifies CASGQGGVETQYF.

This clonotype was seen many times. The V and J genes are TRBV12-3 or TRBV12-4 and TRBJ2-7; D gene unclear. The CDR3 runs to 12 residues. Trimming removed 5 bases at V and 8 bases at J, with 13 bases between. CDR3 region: CASSPRTGKQYV. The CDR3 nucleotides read TGTGCCAGCAGTCCACGGACGGGCAAGCAGTACGTC.

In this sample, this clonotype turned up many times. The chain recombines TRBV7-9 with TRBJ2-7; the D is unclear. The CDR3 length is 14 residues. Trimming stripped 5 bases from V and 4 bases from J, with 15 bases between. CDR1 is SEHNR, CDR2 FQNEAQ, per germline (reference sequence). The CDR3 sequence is CASSRPAAQYEQYF. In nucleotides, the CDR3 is TGTGCCAGCAGCCGCCCGGCGGCACAGTACGAGCAGTACTTC. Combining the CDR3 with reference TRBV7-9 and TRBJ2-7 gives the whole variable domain DTGVSQNPRHKITKRGQNVTFRCDPISEHNRLYWYRQTLGQGPEFLTYFQNEAQLEKSRLLSDRFSAERPKGSFSTLEIQRTEQGDSAMYLCASSRPAAQYEQYFGPGTRLTVT.

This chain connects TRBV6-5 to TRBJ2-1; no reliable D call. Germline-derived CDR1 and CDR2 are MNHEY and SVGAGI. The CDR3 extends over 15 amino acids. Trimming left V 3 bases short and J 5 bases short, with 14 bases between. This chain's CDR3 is CASSYRPHEDNEQFF. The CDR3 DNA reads TGTGCCAGCAGTTATCGGCCCCACGAAGACAATGAGCAGTTCTTC.

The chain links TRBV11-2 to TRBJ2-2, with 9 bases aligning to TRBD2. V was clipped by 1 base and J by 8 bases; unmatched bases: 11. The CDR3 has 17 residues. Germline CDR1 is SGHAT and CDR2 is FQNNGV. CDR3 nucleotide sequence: TGTGCCAGCAGCTTAGGGTCCCCCGCTAGCGGGGCAGGGGAGCTGTTTTTT. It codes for CASSLGSPASGAGELFF. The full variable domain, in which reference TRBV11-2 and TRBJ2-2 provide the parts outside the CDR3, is EAGVAQSPRYKIIEKRQSVAFWCNPISGHATLYWYQQILGQGPKLLIQFQNNGVVDDSQLPKDRFSAERLKGVDSTLKIQPAKLEDSAVYLCASSLGSPASGAGELFFGEGSRLTVL.

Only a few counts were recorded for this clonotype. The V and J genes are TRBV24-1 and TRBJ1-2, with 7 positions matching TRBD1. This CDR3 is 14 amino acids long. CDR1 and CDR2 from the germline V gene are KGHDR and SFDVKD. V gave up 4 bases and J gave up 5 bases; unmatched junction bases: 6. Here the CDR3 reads CATSDDGTVYGYTF. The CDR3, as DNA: TGTGCCACCAGTGACGATGGGACAGTTTATGGCTACACCTTC.

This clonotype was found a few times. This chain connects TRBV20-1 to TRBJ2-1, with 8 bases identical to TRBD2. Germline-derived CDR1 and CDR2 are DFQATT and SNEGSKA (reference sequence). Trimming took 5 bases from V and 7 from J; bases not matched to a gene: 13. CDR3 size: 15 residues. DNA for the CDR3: TGCAGTGCTCCGGAAACGGGAGGGCGATCGAATGAGCAGTTCTTC. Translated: CSAPETGGRSNEQFF.

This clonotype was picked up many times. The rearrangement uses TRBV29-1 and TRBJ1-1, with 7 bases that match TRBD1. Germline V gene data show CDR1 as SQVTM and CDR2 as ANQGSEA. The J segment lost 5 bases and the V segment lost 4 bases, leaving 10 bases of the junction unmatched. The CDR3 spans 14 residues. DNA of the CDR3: TGCAGCGTTGGAGGTGGAGGGGGCAGAACTGAAGCTTTCTTT. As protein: CSVGGGGGRTEAFF.

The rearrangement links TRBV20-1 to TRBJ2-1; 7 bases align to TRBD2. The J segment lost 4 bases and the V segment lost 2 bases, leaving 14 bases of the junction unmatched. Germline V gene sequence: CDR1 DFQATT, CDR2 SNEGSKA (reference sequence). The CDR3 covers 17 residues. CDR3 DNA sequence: TGCAGTGCTAGAAGAACTAGCGCCAATTCGCCGTACAATGAGCAGTTCTTC. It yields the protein CSARRTSANSPYNEQFF.

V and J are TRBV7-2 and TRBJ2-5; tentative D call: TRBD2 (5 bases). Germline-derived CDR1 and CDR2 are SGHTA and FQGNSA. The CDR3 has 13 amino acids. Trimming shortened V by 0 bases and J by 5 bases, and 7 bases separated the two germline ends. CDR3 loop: CASSLAWTETQYF. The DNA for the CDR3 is TGTGCCAGCAGCTTAGCGTGGACTGAGACCCAGTACTTC.

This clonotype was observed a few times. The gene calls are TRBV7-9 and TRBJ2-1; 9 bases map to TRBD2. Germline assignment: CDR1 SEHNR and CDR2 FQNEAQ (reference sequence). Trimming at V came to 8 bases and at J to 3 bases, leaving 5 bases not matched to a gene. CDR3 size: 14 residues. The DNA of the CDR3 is TGTGCCAGCGGCAGCGGGGGGCTCTACAATGAGCAGTTCTTC. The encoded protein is CASGSGGLYNEQFF.

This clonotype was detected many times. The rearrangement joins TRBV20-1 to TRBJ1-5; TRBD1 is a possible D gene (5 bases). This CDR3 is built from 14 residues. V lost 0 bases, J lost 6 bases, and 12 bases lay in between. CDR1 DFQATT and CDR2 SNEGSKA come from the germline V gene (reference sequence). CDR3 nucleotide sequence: TGCAGTGCTAGAGATAGCAGGGAAGGTCAGCCCCAGCATTTT. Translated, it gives CSARDSREGQPQHF.

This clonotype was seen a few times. CDR3 coding DNA: TGTGCCAGCAGCTTCCAGGGTTCTCACACTGAAGCTTTCTTT. Its translation: CASSFQGSHTEAFF. V gene TRBV7-2 combines with J gene TRBJ1-1; D perhaps matches TRBD1 (5 bases). The CDR3 contains 14 residues. Trimming left V 3 bases short and J 3 bases short, with 11 bases between. Germline CDR1 reads SGHTA; CDR2 reads FQGNSA.

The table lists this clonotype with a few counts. In DNA form, the CDR3 reads TGTGCCAGCAACTTAGGGGGGACTGGAGGAATAGATACGCAGTATTTT. Amino acid sequence: CASNLGGTGGIDTQYF. The chain joins TRBV12-3 or TRBV12-4 to TRBJ2-3; the D call may be TRBD1 or TRBD2 (6 bases each). V was shortened by 7 bases and J by 5 bases, with 22 bases between the two germline ends. There are 16 residues in the CDR3.

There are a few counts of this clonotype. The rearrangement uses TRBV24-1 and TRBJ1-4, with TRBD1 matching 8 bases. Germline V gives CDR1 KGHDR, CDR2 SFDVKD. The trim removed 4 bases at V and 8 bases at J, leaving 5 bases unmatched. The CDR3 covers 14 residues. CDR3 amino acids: CATSETGASEKLFF. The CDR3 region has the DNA TGTGCCACCAGTGAGACAGGGGCGAGCGAAAAACTGTTTTTT.

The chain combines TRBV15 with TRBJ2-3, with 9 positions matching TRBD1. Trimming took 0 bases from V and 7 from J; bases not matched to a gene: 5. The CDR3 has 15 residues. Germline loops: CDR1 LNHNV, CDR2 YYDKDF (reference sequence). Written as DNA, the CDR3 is TGTGCCACCAGCAGAGATGGGACAGGGTCGAATACGCAGTATTTT. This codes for CATSRDGTGSNTQYF.

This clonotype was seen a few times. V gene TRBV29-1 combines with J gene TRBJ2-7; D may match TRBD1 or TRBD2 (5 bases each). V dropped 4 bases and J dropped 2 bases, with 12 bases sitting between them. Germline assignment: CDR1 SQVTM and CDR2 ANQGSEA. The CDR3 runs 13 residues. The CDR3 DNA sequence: TGCAGCGTTGCCCGGGACCGGACCTACGAGCAGTACTTC. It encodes CSVARDRTYEQYF.

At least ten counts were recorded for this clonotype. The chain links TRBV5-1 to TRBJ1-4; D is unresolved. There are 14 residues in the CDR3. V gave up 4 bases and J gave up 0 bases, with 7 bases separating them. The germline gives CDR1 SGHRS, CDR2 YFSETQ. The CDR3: CASSVGTTNEKLFF. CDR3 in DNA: TGCGCCAGCAGCGTGGGGACAACTAATGAAAAACTGTTTTTT.

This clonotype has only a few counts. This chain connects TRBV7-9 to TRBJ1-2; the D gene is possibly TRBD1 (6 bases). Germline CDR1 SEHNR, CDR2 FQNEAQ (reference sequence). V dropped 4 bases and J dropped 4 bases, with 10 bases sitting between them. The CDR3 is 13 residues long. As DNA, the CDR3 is TGTGCCAGCAGCTACGGGACAACCTATGGCTACACCTTC. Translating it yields CASSYGTTYGYTF. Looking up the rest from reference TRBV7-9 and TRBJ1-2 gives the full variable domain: DTGVSQNPRHKITKRGQNVTFRCDPISEHNRLYWYRQTLGQGPEFLTYFQNEAQLEKSRLLSDRFSAERPKGSFSTLEIQRTEQGDSAMYLCASSYGTTYGYTFGSGTRLTVV.

CDR3 coding DNA: TGTGCCAGCAGCTTATGGGAGGGCACCTACAATGAGCAGTTCTTC. It codes for CASSLWEGTYNEQFF. The V and J genes are TRBV7-9 and TRBJ2-1; TRBD2 matches 7 bases. The CDR3 runs 15 residues. J gave up 2 bases and V 2 bases, and 3 bases lay outside the gene matches. Germline loops: CDR1 SEHNR, CDR2 FQNEAQ (reference sequence).

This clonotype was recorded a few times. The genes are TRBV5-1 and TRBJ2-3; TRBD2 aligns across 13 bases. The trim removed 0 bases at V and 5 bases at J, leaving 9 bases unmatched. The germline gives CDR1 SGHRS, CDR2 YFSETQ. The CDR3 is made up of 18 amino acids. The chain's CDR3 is CASSLGPTSGGQGDTQYF. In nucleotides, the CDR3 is TGCGCCAGCAGCTTGGGTCCGACTAGCGGGGGGCAAGGAGATACGCAGTATTTT. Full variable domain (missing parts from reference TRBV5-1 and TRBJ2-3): KAGVTQTPRYLIKTRGQQVTLSCSPISGHRSVSWYQQTPGQGLQFLFEYFSETQRNKGNFPGRFSGRQFSNSRSEMNVSTLELGDSALYLCASSLGPTSGGQGDTQYFGPGTRLTVL.

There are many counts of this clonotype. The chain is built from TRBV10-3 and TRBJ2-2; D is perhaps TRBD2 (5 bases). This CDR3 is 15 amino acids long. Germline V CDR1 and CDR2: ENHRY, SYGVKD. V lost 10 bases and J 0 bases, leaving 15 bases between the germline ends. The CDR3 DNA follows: TGTGCCACCGGGTCGCGGGCAGCGAACACCGGGGAGCTGTTTTTT. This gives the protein CATGSRAANTGELFF.

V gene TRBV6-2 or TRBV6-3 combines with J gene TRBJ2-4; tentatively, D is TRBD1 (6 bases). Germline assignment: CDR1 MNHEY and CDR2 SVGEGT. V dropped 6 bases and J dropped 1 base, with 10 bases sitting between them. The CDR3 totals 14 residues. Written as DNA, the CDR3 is TGTGCCAGCAGAGTTCAGGGGGCCAAAAACATTCAGTACTTC. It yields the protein CASRVQGAKNIQYF.

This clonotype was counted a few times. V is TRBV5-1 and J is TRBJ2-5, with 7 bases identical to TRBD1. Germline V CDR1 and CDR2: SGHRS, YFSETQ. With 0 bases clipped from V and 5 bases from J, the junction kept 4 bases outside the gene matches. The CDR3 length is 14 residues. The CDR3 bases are TGCGCCAGCAGCTTGGGAGACAGGGCTGAGACCCAGTACTTC. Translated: CASSLGDRAETQYF.

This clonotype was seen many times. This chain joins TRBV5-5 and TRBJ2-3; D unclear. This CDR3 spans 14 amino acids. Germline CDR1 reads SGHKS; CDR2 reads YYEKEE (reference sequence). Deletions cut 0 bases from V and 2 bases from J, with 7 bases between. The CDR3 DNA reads TGTGCCAGCAGCTTGGGACCGAACACAGATACGCAGTATTTT. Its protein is CASSLGPNTDTQYF. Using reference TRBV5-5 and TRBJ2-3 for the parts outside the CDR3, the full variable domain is DAGVTQSPTHLIKTRGQQVTLRCSPISGHKSVSWYQQVLGQGPQFIFQYYEKEERGRGNFPDRFSARQFPNYSSELNVNALLLGDSALYLCASSLGPNTDTQYFGPGTRLTVL.

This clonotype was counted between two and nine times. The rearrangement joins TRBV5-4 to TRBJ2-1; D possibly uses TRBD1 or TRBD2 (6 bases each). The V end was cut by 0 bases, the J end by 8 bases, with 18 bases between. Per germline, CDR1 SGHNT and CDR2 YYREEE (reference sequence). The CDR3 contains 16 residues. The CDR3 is CASSLAGAGYRHEQFF. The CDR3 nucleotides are TGTGCCAGCAGCTTGGCGGGGGCAGGGTATCGGCATGAGCAGTTCTTC.

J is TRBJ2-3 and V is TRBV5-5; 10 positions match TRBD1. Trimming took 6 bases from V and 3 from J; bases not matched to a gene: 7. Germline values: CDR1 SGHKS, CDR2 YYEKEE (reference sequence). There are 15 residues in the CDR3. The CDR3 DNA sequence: TGTGCCAGCAAACGGACAGGGGGTTCAACAGATACGCAGTATTTT. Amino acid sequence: CASKRTGGSTDTQYF.

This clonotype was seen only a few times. In DNA form, the CDR3 reads TGTGCCAGCAGCTCCTCGACTGGTGGCTACACCTTC. Encoded protein: CASSSSTGGYTF. The V gene is TRBV7-9, the J gene TRBJ1-2, with unresolved D. The V gene lost 4 bases and the J gene lost 7 bases, with 10 bases spanning the gap. CDR3 length: 12 amino acids. Per germline, CDR1 SEHNR and CDR2 FQNEAQ (reference sequence).